Below are 26 T cell receptor beta chains sequenced from a single sample in a study of cytotoxic CD8 clonotypes in ibrutinib-treated CLL. The data were produced by immunoSEQ multiplex PCR, yet TCRdb's version contains in-frame clones alone and is incomplete. The sample gives about 200,000 clones, approximately 79% of which show up once; more than 9.5% is in the top ten. The material was PBMCs, obtained after 12 months of ibrutinib treatment. The origin of the receptors is a human donor with chronic lymphocytic leukemia.

The chain joins TRBV7-3 to TRBJ1-5; D is ambiguous. CDR1 is SGHTA, CDR2 FQGTGA, per germline. Deletions cut 1 base from V and 3 bases from J, with 4 bases between. This CDR3 is 13 amino acids long. CDR3 sequence reads: CASSLSPNQPQHF. The CDR3 DNA reads TGTGCCAGCAGCTTAAGCCCCAATCAGCCCCAGCATTTT.

The genes are TRBV19 and TRBJ2-2, with 10 bases fitting TRBD1. The trim removed 9 bases at V and 4 bases at J, leaving 5 bases unmatched. Per germline, CDR1 LNHDA and CDR2 SQIVND (reference sequence). This CDR3 is 14 amino acids long. The CDR3: CASRDRGRTGELFF. DNA for the CDR3: TGTGCCAGCCGGGACAGGGGACGCACCGGGGAGCTGTTTTTT.

The chain employs TRBV11-3 and TRBJ2-5; 7 bases match TRBD1. V shed 7 bases, J shed 0 bases, and the junction held 17 bases outside the gene matches. This CDR3 region has 18 residues. Germline-derived CDR1 and CDR2 are SGHNT and YENEEA. CDR3: CASTTRERGQANQETQYF. CDR3 nucleotide sequence: TGTGCCAGCACCACTCGCGAACGTGGACAGGCGAACCAAGAGACCCAGTACTTC. Complete variable domain (other parts from reference TRBV11-3 and TRBJ2-5): EAGVVQSPRYKIIEKKQPVAFWCNPISGHNTLYWYLQNLGQGPELLIRYENEEAVDDSQLPKDRFSAERLKGVDSTLKIQPAELGDSAVYLCASTTRERGQANQETQYFGPGTRLLVL.

V gene TRBV30 combines with J gene TRBJ1-1, with 7 bases fitting TRBD1. Germline CDR1 is GTSNPN and CDR2 is SVGIG (reference sequence). Trimming at V came to 5 bases and at J to 11 bases, leaving 8 bases not matched to a gene. The CDR3 spans 11 residues. CDR3 bases: TGTGCCTGGGGACAGGCCGCAAAGGCTTTCTTT. Protein: CAWGQAAKAFF.

As DNA, the CDR3 is TGTGCCACCAGTACGACAGGGAGAACTGGGGCCAACGTCCTGACTTTC. It is translated as CATSTTGRTGANVLTF. The chain is built from TRBV15 and TRBJ2-6, with 7 bases identical to TRBD1. The CDR3 spans 16 residues. Germline assignment: CDR1 LNHNV and CDR2 YYDKDF (reference sequence). V trimming: 6 bases; J trimming: 2 bases; junction bases outside the gene matches: 7.

CDR3 amino acids: CASSPDSNSYEQYF. In DNA, the CDR3 is TGTGCCAGCTCACCCGATAGCAACTCCTACGAGCAGTACTTC. V and J are TRBV18 and TRBJ2-7; D is unclear. This CDR3 comprises 14 residues. Trimming removed 3 bases at V and 0 bases at J, with 9 bases between. Germline V gene data show CDR1 as KGHSH and CDR2 as LQKENI.

The V and J genes are TRBV2 and TRBJ2-1, with 12 nucleotides matching TRBD2. V lost 2 bases and J lost 6; bases outside the gene matches: 11. CDR1 and CDR2 (germline): SNHLY, FYNNEI. The CDR3 consists of 18 residues. The CDR3 spells CASSEWQDRTSGTNEQFF. In nucleotides, the CDR3 is TGTGCCAGCAGTGAATGGCAGGACCGGACTAGCGGGACCAATGAGCAGTTCTTC.

To note about this clone: A junction end diverges from the germline sequence, so it may reflect a read error. The chain employs TRBV20-1 and TRBJ2-5; a weak D match, TRBD2 (5 bases). The length of the CDR3 is 10 residues. Germline CDR1 DFQATT, CDR2 SNEGSKA (reference sequence). CDR3 residues: CSARREVGDF. Written as DNA, the CDR3 is TGCAGTGCTAGACGTGAGGTCGGGGACTTC.

The V gene is TRBV28, the J gene TRBJ1-5, with D unclear. Germline-derived CDR1 and CDR2 are MDHEN and SYDVKM. The CDR3 covers 14 residues. The V gene lost 4 bases and the J gene lost 6 bases, with 13 bases spanning the gap. The CDR3 nucleotides are TGTGCCAGCAGTTCTCCCACCCTGGGTCAGCCCCAGCATTTT. Protein: CASSSPTLGQPQHF. Full variable domain (rest looked up from reference TRBV28 and TRBJ1-5): DVKVTQSSRYLVKRTGEKVFLECVQDMDHENMFWYRQDPGLGLRLIYFSYDVKMKEKGDIPEGYSVSREKKERFSLILESASTNQTSMYLCASSSPTLGQPQHFGDGTRLSIL.

The chain employs TRBV19 and TRBJ2-7, with D possibly called TRBD1 or TRBD2 (5 bases each). Germline assignment: CDR1 LNHDA and CDR2 SQIVND (reference sequence). The CDR3 length is 16 residues. V was pared by 6 bases and J by 2 bases, with 20 bases between. In nucleotides, the CDR3 is TGTGCCAGTAGCCGACAGACGGGATTACCTACCTACGAGCAGTACTTC. It codes for CASSRQTGLPTYEQYF.

This sequence joins TRBV7-3 and TRBJ2-2, with D possibly being TRBD1 (6 bases). The CDR3 is 13 residues long. Germline-derived CDR1 and CDR2 are SGHTA and FQGTGA. V lost 5 bases and J 7 bases, leaving 11 bases between the germline ends. The CDR3 loop is CASSPTGNGELFF. CDR3 sequence (DNA): TGTGCCAGCAGCCCCACAGGGAACGGGGAGCTGTTTTTT.

This rearrangement joins TRBV5-1 to TRBJ2-7; 10 bases are a match to TRBD1. The trim removed 5 bases at V and 4 bases at J, leaving 3 bases unmatched. CDR1 is SGHRS, CDR2 YFSETQ, per germline. CDR3 size: 13 residues. The CDR3 sequence is CASRKGQGYEQYF. For the CDR3, the DNA is TGCGCCAGCAGAAAGGGACAGGGGTACGAGCAGTACTTC.

V and J are TRBV5-1 and TRBJ1-2; the D gene is possibly TRBD1 (5 bases). Germline V CDR1 and CDR2: SGHRS, YFSETQ. Trimming removed 0 bases at V and 4 bases at J, with 10 bases between. This CDR3 contains 14 residues. The CDR3 spells CASSLGDRLYGYTF. For the CDR3, the DNA is TGCGCCAGCAGCTTGGGGGACCGCCTCTATGGCTACACCTTC.

The rearrangement joins TRBV10-2 to TRBJ1-3; D is unresolved. CDR3 length: 16 amino acids. Trimming shortened V by 0 bases and J by 3 bases, and 12 bases separated the two germline ends. Germline V gene lookup returns CDR1 WSHSY and CDR2 SAAADI. The CDR3 DNA sequence: TGCGCCAGCAGTGAGTCGTTGTCGGACCGTGGAAACACCATATATTTT. This sequence encodes CASSESLSDRGNTIYF.

The chain recombines TRBV28 with TRBJ2-1, with D possibly matching TRBD2 (5 bases). CDR1 is MDHEN, CDR2 SYDVKM, per germline. Trimming stripped 3 bases from V and 8 bases from J, with 8 bases between. This CDR3 region has 12 residues. In DNA form, the CDR3 reads TGTGCCAGCAGTTTTGGTAGCGATGAGCAGTTCTTC. This sequence encodes CASSFGSDEQFF.

This clone was picked up many times. The gene calls are TRBV9 and TRBJ2-7, with D possibly TRBD2 on 5 matching bases. Germline V CDR1 and CDR2: SGDLS, YYNGEE. V was clipped by 4 bases and J by 5 bases, with 16 bases between them. The CDR3 is 14 residues long. CDR3 loop: CASSLMSSSDEQYF. The CDR3 DNA is TGTGCCAGCAGCCTTATGTCTAGCTCTGACGAGCAGTACTTC.

V usage is TRBV6-1 and J usage is TRBJ2-1; 10 positions match TRBD1. V gave up 6 bases and J gave up 8 bases; unmatched junction bases: 4. There are 13 residues in the CDR3. Germline V gives CDR1 MNHNS, CDR2 SASEGT. The CDR3 sequence is CASRPTGGHEQFF. The CDR3 coding sequence is TGTGCCAGCAGACCGACAGGGGGCCATGAGCAGTTCTTC.

This clone came up once. The rearrangement joins TRBV18 to TRBJ2-7, with TRBD2 matching 7 bases. Per germline, CDR1 KGHSH and CDR2 LQKENI. V shed 3 bases, J shed 3 bases, and the junction held 8 bases outside the gene matches. The CDR3 is 15 amino acids. CDR3 bases: TGTGCCAGCTCACCTAGGGAGGGGCACGTCTACGAGCAGTACTTC. It translates to CASSPREGHVYEQYF.

The chain is built from TRBV27 and TRBJ2-5; D possibly corresponds to TRBD1 (6 bases). The germline gives CDR1 MNHEY, CDR2 SMNVEV (reference sequence). The CDR3 totals 14 residues. Trimming removed 6 bases at V and 1 base at J, with 12 bases between. The CDR3: CASSRRGSQETQYF. CDR3 bases: TGTGCCAGCAGCCGAAGGGGGTCCCAAGAGACCCAGTACTTC.

The chain employs TRBV4-1 and TRBJ2-7; 7 bases match TRBD1. Germline CDR1 MGHRA, CDR2 YSYEKL. The J segment lost 5 bases and the V segment lost 3 bases, leaving 4 bases of the junction unmatched. This CDR3 spans 13 amino acids. Here the CDR3 reads CASSHRDRDEQYF. The CDR3, as DNA: TGCGCCAGCAGCCATCGCGACAGGGACGAGCAGTACTTC.

The chain recombines TRBV7-5 with TRBJ2-1; the tabulated D call, TRBD2, remains unverified against the DNA. TRBV7-5 is a documented pseudogene. The CDR3 contains 21 residues. CDR3 in amino acids: CARSLGLSSPSFPAGRNEQFF. The CDR3 bases are TGTGCCAGAAGCTTAGGATTGTCTAGTCCTAGTTTCCCCGCGGGGAGGAATGAGCAGTTCTTC.

This clone was picked up one time. CDR3 sequence (DNA): TGTGCCAGCAGCTTAGGTATGGGTCCGAATGGCTACACCTTC. Encoded protein: CASSLGMGPNGYTF. This sequence joins TRBV11-2 and TRBJ1-2; D call uncertain. V lost 1 base and J 6 bases, leaving 12 bases between the germline ends. This CDR3 comprises 14 residues. Germline V lookup: CDR1 SGHAT, CDR2 FQNNGV.

The chain employs TRBV5-1 and TRBJ2-2; unclear D gene. This CDR3 comprises 15 residues. Germline assignment: CDR1 SGHRS and CDR2 YFSETQ. V was clipped by 1 base and J by 0 bases, with 7 bases between them. The DNA for the CDR3 is TGCGCCAGCAGCTTGAACGAGGCGAACACCGGGGAGCTGTTTTTT. Amino acids: CASSLNEANTGELFF.

A remark on this clone: This sample includes further DNA sequences coding for the same CDR3. The rearrangement joins TRBV6-1 to TRBJ1-5, with TRBD1 matching 10 bases. The CDR3 totals 13 residues. Germline-derived CDR1 and CDR2 are MNHNS and SASEGT. V trimming: 6 bases; J trimming: 6 bases; junction bases outside the gene matches: 2. The CDR3 DNA is TGTGCCAGCAGCGGGACAGGGGTTCAGCCCCAGCATTTT. Amino acids: CASSGTGVQPQHF.

This clone has only a few counts. This CDR3 reads CATSRGTGASYGYTF. CDR3 coding DNA: TGTGCCACCAGCAGAGGGACAGGGGCAAGCTATGGCTACACCTTC. V gene TRBV15 combines with J gene TRBJ1-2; 9 bases align to TRBD1. CDR1 LNHNV and CDR2 YYDKDF come from the germline V gene (reference sequence). V was clipped by 1 base and J by 4 bases; unmatched bases: 4. The CDR3 extends over 15 amino acids.

To note about this clone: The sample contains more than one DNA sequence encoding this CDR3. This chain joins TRBV6-5 and TRBJ1-5; 7 nucleotides match TRBD1. Per the germline V gene, CDR1 is MNHEY and CDR2 is SVGAGI. This CDR3 contains 15 residues. Trimming took 0 bases from V and 2 from J; bases not matched to a gene: 1. This chain's CDR3 is CASSYSGTGNQPQHF. The CDR3 region has the DNA TGTGCCAGCAGTTACTCCGGGACAGGCAATCAGCCCCAGCATTTT.